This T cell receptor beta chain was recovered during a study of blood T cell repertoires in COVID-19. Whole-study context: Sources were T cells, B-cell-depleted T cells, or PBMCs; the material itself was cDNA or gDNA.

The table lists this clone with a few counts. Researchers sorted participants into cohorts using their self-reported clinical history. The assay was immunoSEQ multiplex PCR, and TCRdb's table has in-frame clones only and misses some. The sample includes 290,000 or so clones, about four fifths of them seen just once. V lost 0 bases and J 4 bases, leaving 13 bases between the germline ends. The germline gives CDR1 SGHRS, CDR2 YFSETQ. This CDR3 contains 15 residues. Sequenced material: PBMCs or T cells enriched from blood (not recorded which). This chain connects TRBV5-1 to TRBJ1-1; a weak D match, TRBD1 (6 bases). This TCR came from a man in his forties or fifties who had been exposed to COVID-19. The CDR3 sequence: CASSLDSGVGTEAFF. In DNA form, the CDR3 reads TGCGCCAGCAGCTTGGATTCAGGGGTCGGCACTGAAGCTTTCTTT.